This T cell receptor (beta chain) was identified in a study of chemoradiotherapy in HPV16-positive cancers (dated 2022 in TCRdb). Some background on the complete study: Using functional T-cell assays on cells from a couple of HPV16-positive patients, the researchers defined candidate HPV-specific T-cell clones and common TCR motifs. The candidate HPV-specific TCRs and motifs were then tracked in TCR repertoires from over 80 patients with HPV-related cancers. The study set out to ask whether T-cell immunity against the HPV oncoproteins E6 and E7 changes over the course of chemoradiotherapy and whether that immunity affects survival.

Remarks on this clone: Its antigen is still unknown. No much larger clonotype is one base removed from it; base qualities were not supplied.

Results the study describes overall, beyond this receptor: Improved recurrence-free survival in HPV16-positive patients was associated with expansion of HPV-responsive T cells during chemoradiotherapy. The functional definition of HPV-specific T cells was derived from only two HPV16-positive patients, and the survival association was reported for HPV16-positive patients. Expansion of candidate HPV-specific clones and E7-related TCR motifs was observed in the tumor microenvironment during treatment, whereas no such expansion was observed for non-HPV-specific T cells.

Receptor amplification or capture employed the immunoSEQ multiplex PCR assay. TCRdb mirrors the immuneACCESS table, restricted to in-frame sequences. Some clones are absent from its copies; in checked studies, under half trace to an unresolved V gene, and the reason for the others is unknown. In all, the sample holds approximately 5,400 clones, and 75% to 90% of those were seen once. The top ten constitute roughly 9.9% of the sample. Because repertoires were sampled repeatedly during chemoradiotherapy, clonal expansion in the tumor microenvironment could be followed. The TCR originated in a human donor with HPV-associated anogenital cancer. The specimen was tumor tissue, collected from a patient who underwent chemoradiotherapy.

The DNA sequence is given as TGTGCCAGCAGAGCTCGAGGGGGAACTGAAGCTTTCTTT. Protein translation: CASRARGGTEAFF. Recombination joined TRBV6-5 with TRBJ1-1; a tentative D call is TRBD1 (6 bases match). According to the germline V gene, CDR1 reads MNHEY and CDR2 reads SVGAGI. The CDR3 covers 13 residues, taking in both the cysteine and the phenylalanine. Just CDR3 DNA is preserved here, 39 bases in frame from base 1. V and J are truncated by 6 bases and 5 bases respectively, leaving an intervening sequence of 13 bases.